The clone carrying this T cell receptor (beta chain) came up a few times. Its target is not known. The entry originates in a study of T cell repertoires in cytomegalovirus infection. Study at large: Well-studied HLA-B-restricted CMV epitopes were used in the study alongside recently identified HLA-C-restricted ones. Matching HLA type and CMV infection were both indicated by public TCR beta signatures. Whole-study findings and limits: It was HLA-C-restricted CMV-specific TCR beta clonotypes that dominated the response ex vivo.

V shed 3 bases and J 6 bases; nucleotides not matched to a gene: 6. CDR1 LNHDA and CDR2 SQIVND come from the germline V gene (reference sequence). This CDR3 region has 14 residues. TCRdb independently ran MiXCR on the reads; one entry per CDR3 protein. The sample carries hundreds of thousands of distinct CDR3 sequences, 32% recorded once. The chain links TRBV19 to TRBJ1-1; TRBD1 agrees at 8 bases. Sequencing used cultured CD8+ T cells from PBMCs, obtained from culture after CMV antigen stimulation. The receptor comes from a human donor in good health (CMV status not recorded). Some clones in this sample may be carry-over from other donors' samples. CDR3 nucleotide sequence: TGTGCCAGTAGTATTCAGGGGGCGGGCGCTGAAGCTTTCTTT. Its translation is CASSIQGAGAEAFF. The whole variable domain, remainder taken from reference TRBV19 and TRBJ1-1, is DGGITQSPKYLFRKEGQNVTLSCEQNLNHDAMYWYRQDPGQGLRLIYYSQIVNDFQKGDIAEGYSVSREKKESFPLTVTSAQKNPTAFYLCASSIQGAGAEAFFGQGTRLTVV.